This T cell receptor (beta chain) was identified in a study of blood T cells in healthy people across ages. Using a J-beta primer mix together with a sample-barcoded 5' primer, a second PCR was run for about 7 to 12 cycles. A single record per CDR3 protein comes from TCRdb applying MiXCR to the 5' RACE reads. The data hold around 870,000 distinct CDR3 sequences, with 29% observed a single time. The CDR3 covers 17 residues. Germline V gene sequence: CDR1 SGHRS, CDR2 YFSETQ. Concerning this clonotype: One junction end disagrees with the germline gene, perhaps due to a read error.

The source of this sequence is a woman of 80 years or more in good health. This chain links TRBV5-1 with TRBJ2-1, with 12 bases identical to TRBD2. Sequencing was done on a sample of blood. The CDR3 region is CASGHHYLAGGYNEQFF. CDR3 nucleotide sequence: TGCGCCAGCGGCCATCATTATCTAGCGGGGGGGTACAATGAACAGTTCTTC.